This T cell receptor (beta chain) stems from a study of human thymus T cells. V was clipped by 5 bases and J by 2 bases; unmatched bases: 4. Germline values: CDR1 SGHAT, CDR2 FQNNGV. There are 15 residues in the CDR3. Each of the donors was a healthy Finnish infant who was undergoing open corrective cardiac surgery for congenital heart defects. Only four of the eight donors provided a 0.5-1 mL blood sample. No fixed cell number was used; all available blood leukocytes supplied DNA. Findings and limits, study-wide: Seemingly biased V and J gene usage marked thymic and blood repertoires.

TCRdb's table, derived via immunoSEQ multiplex PCR, lists solely in-frame clones and lacks some. The sample shows about 50,000 clones, around 93% of them seen only once. Points on this clone: Its antigen remains unknown.

The specimen sequenced was blood. The sequence came from a girl younger than two with a congenital heart defect but otherwise immunologically healthy. The chain links TRBV11-2 to TRBJ2-1, with TRBD2 matching over 9 bases. The CDR3, as DNA: TGTGCCAGCAGCCCACGACTAGCGGCCTACAATGAGCAGTTCTTC. This codes for CASSPRLAAYNEQFF. The full variable domain, completed using reference TRBV11-2 and TRBJ2-1, is EAGVAQSPRYKIIEKRQSVAFWCNPISGHATLYWYQQILGQGPKLLIQFQNNGVVDDSQLPKDRFSAERLKGVDSTLKIQPAKLEDSAVYLCASSPRLAAYNEQFFGPGTRLTVL.